A selection of T cell receptor beta chains follows, all from one sample in a study of monozygotic twins with inflammatory bowel disease. TCRdb reworked the 5' RACE reads into one entry per CDR3 protein, no DNA. The sample includes approximately 400,000 distinct CDR3 sequences. The sequencing sample was made of blood. These receptors originate from a human donor with ulcerative colitis or Crohn's disease, or a healthy co-twin of an affected twin (not recorded which). Each CDR3 is given with its conserved first and last residue.

TRBJ2-2	TRBV28	CASRSVVGRGTGELFF
TRBJ2-3	TRBV7-3	CASSLRTKLAGDTDTQYF
TRBJ2-3	TRBV20-1	CSASVRGVTDTQYF
TRBJ1-2	TRBV4-3	CASSQGAHAYGYTF
TRBJ2-5	TRBV20-1	CSAGRGIPAALQETQYF
TRBJ2-3	TRBV5-8	CASSLRRALRDTQYF
TRBJ2-3	TRBV7-8	CASSISGSWRDTQYF
TRBJ1-2	TRBV27	CASSLSPIQGSYYGYTF
TRBJ2-1	TRBV5-6	CASRTRVLSSYNEQFF
TRBJ2-1	TRBV5-5	CASSGPGGEQFF
TRBJ1-1	TRBV6-6	CASTNRGNTEAFF
TRBJ1-1	TRBV3-1	CASSQVRANTEAFF
TRBJ2-3	TRBV5-1	CASMGSDGDTQYF
TRBJ1-2	TRBV5-4	CASSVDGNYGYTF
TRBJ1-2	TRBV20-1	CSARDPSNYGYTF
TRBJ2-1	TRBV20-1	CSATTRRYNNEQFF
TRBJ2-1	TRBV9	CASGRSGHSYNEQFF
TRBJ1-1	TRBV3-1	CASSSGGFTEAFF
TRBJ1-1	TRBV2	CASIYVMNTEAFF
TRBJ2-3	TRBV27	CASSLLGLAGGGTDTQYF